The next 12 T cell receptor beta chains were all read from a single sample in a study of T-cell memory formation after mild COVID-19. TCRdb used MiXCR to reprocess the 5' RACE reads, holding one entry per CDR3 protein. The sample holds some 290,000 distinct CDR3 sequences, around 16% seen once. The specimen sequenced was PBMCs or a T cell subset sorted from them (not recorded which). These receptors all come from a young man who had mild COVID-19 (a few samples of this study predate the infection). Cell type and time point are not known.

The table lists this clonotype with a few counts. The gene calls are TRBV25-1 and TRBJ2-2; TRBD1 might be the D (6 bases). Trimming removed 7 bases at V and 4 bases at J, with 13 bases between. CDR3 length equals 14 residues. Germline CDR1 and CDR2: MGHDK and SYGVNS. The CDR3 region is CASTQQGRTGELFF. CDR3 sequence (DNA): TGTGCCAGCACCCAGCAGGGGCGCACCGGGGAGCTGTTTTTT.

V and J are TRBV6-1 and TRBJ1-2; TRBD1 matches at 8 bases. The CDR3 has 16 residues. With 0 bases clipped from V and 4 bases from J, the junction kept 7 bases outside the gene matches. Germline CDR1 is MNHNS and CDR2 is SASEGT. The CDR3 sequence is CASSEAAGGAGYGYTF. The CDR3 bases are TGTGCCAGCAGTGAAGCGGCAGGGGGCGCGGGCTATGGCTACACCTTC.

The CDR3 nucleotides are TGTGCCAGCTCGCTAGCGGGGGGGCCCCTGATGTCCACCGGGGAGCTGTTTTTT. It yields the protein CASSLAGGPLMSTGELFF. The chain links TRBV6-2 or TRBV6-3 to TRBJ2-2, with 12 nucleotides matching TRBD2. Trimming cost V 8 bases and J 4 bases; bases outside gene matches: 14. This CDR3 has 18 residues. Germline loops: CDR1 MNHEY, CDR2 SVGEGT.

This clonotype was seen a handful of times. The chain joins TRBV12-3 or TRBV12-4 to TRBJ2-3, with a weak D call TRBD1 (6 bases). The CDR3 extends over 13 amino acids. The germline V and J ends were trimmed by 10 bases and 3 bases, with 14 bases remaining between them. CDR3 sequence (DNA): TGTGCCATCCGCCAGGGGAATACAGATACGCAGTATTTT. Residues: CAIRQGNTDTQYF.

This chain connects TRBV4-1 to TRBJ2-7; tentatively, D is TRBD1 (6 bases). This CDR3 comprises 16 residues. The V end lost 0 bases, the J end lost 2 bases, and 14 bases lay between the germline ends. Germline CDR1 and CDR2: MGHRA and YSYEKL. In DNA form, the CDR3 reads TGCGCCAGCAGCCAAGATTGGGGGCAGGGAGCCTACGAGCAGTACGTC. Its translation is CASSQDWGQGAYEQYV.

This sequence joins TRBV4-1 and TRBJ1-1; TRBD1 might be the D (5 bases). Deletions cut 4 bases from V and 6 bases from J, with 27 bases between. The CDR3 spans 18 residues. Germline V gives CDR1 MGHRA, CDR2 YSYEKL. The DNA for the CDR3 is TGCGCCAGCAGCCTTGACAAAGACGAGTGGGGGGATGTTGCTGAAGCTTTCTTT. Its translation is CASSLDKDEWGDVAEAFF.

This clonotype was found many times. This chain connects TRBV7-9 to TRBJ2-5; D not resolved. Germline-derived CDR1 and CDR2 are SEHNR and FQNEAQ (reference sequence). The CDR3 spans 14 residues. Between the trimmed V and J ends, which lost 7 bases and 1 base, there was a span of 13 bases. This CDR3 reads CASTTRGGQETQYF. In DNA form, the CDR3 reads TGTGCCAGCACCACCCGAGGCGGCCAAGAGACCCAGTACTTC.

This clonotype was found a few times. CDR3 nucleotide sequence: TGTGCCAGCAGTCCCTTGGGGGTCGCCTACAATGAGCAGTTCTTC. It codes for CASSPLGVAYNEQFF. The rearrangement links TRBV6-5 to TRBJ2-1, with D perhaps matching TRBD1 or TRBD2 (5 bases each). The CDR3 length is 15 residues. CDR1 MNHEY and CDR2 SVGAGI come from the germline V gene. With 5 bases removed from V and 2 bases from J, the gap between germline ends came to 13 bases.

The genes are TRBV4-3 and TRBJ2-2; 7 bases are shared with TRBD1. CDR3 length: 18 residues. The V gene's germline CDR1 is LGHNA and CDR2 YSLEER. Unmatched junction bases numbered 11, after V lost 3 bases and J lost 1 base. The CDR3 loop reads CASSQYGTVRWNTGELFF. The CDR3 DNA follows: TGCGCCAGCAGCCAGTACGGGACAGTCCGCTGGAACACCGGGGAGCTGTTTTTT.

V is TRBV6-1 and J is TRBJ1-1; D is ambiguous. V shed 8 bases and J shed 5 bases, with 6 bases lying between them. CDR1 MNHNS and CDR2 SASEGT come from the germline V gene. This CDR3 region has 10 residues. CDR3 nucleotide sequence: TGTGCCAGCGACCTTACTGAAGCTTTCTTT. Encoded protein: CASDLTEAFF.

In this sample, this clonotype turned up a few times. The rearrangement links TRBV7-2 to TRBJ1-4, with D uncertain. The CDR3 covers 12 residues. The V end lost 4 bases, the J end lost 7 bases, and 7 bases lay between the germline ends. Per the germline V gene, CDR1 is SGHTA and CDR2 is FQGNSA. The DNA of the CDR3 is TGTGCCAGCAGCTCATCGGCTGAAAAACTGTTTTTT. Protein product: CASSSSAEKLFF.

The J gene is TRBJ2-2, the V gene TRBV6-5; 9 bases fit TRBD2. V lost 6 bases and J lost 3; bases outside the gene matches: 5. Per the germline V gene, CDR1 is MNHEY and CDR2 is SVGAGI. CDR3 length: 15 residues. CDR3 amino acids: CASSFSGGDTGELFF. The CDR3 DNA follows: TGTGCCAGCAGCTTTAGCGGGGGAGACACCGGGGAGCTGTTTTTT.